This T cell receptor (beta chain) was captured in a study of blood T cell repertoires in COVID-19. Produced via immunoSEQ multiplex PCR; TCRdb's table is partial and in-frame only. This sample has roughly 260,000 clones, with 70% to 90% found just once. The length of the CDR3 is 14 residues. Germline CDR1 SGHRS, CDR2 YFSETQ. The junction had 10 bases not matched to a gene; V was cut back by 7 bases and J by 6 bases. The receptor comes from a middle-aged woman with acute or convalescent COVID-19. The rearrangement joins TRBV5-1 to TRBJ1-2, with 9 bases identical to TRBD1. The sample taken for sequencing was peripheral blood. The CDR3 sequence is CASRTGQGINGYTF. CDR3 nucleotide sequence: TGCGCCAGCCGTACGGGACAGGGAATTAATGGCTACACCTTC.